Listed here are 7 T cell receptor beta chains from one sample, sequenced in a study of blood T cell repertoires in COVID-19. Sequencing was performed with immunoSEQ multiplex PCR; in TCRdb, only in-frame clones are kept and a portion is missing. This table has around 150,000 clones, more than 75% appearing once. The sequencing sample was made of peripheral blood. The source of these receptors is a man between 60 and 70 years old with active or convalescent COVID-19.

This clone was recorded a few times. The CDR3 sequence is CASNLYGTQLNTEAFF. In DNA, the CDR3 is TGTGCCAGCAACCTTTACGGGACACAATTGAACACTGAAGCTTTCTTT. The rearrangement links TRBV27 to TRBJ1-1, with a tentative D call TRBD1 (6 bases). CDR3 length equals 16 residues. V lost 7 bases and J lost 0, with 18 bases in between. Germline CDR1 is MNHEY and CDR2 is SMNVEV (reference sequence).

The rearrangement joins TRBV29-1 to TRBJ1-1, with TRBD1 identical over 7 bases. The CDR3 totals 12 residues. V trimming: 4 bases; J trimming: 6 bases; junction bases outside the gene matches: 5. Germline CDR1 SQVTM, CDR2 ANQGSEA. CDR3 amino acids: CSVGGGYAEAFF. The DNA for the CDR3 is TGCAGCGTTGGAGGGGGCTACGCTGAAGCTTTCTTT.

The CDR3 spells CASSQADEGELFF. The CDR3 DNA is TGTGCCAGCAGCCAGGCCGACGAGGGGGAGCTGTTTTTT. The genes are TRBV11-3 and TRBJ2-2; D is undetermined. The germline V and J ends were trimmed by 5 bases and 8 bases, with 12 bases remaining between them. The germline V gene has CDR1 SGHNT and CDR2 YENEEA. This CDR3 has 13 residues.

The V gene is TRBV6-5, the J gene TRBJ2-7, with a weak D call TRBD1 (5 bases). CDR1 and CDR2 (germline): MNHEY, SVGAGI. The V gene lost 8 bases and the J gene lost 1 base, with 18 bases spanning the gap. CDR3 size: 15 residues. The DNA of the CDR3 is TGTGCCAGCGGGAATTTACAGGATCCTTCCTACGAGCAGTACTTC. It is translated as CASGNLQDPSYEQYF.

The chain combines TRBV11-2 with TRBJ1-1; D is undetermined. Per the germline V gene, CDR1 is SGHAT and CDR2 is FQNNGV. V shed 2 bases and J shed 6 bases, with 13 bases lying between them. The CDR3 contains 14 residues. Here the CDR3 DNA reads TGTGCCAGCAGCTTAATGGAGGGAGTCGCTGAAGCTTTCTTT. Amino acid sequence: CASSLMEGVAEAFF. The full variable domain, rest sourced from reference TRBV11-2 and TRBJ1-1, is EAGVAQSPRYKIIEKRQSVAFWCNPISGHATLYWYQQILGQGPKLLIQFQNNGVVDDSQLPKDRFSAERLKGVDSTLKIQPAKLEDSAVYLCASSLMEGVAEAFFGQGTRLTVV.

The rearrangement uses TRBV11-2 and TRBJ2-1; TRBD1 might be the D (6 bases). CDR3 size: 15 residues. V dropped 2 bases and J dropped 5 bases, with 13 bases sitting between them. Germline assignment: CDR1 SGHAT and CDR2 FQNNGV. The chain's CDR3 is CASSLRPDRNNEQFF. Written as DNA, the CDR3 is TGTGCCAGCAGCTTACGTCCCGACAGGAACAATGAGCAGTTCTTC.

The CDR3 bases are TGTGCCACCAGTGGACAGGGGAACTATGGCTACACCTTC. Its protein product is CATSGQGNYGYTF. This chain links TRBV15 with TRBJ1-2, with 9 bases lining up with TRBD1. Germline values: CDR1 LNHNV, CDR2 YYDKDF (reference sequence). This CDR3 has 13 amino acids. The trim removed 6 bases at V and 2 bases at J, leaving 1 base unmatched.